This T cell receptor (beta chain) was captured by sequencing in a study of neurological immune-mediated disorders. In TCRdb, the 5' RACE reads were re-called with MiXCR into one record per CDR3 protein. The sample yields around 69,000 distinct CDR3 sequences, more than 8.5% seen once. Time point of the sample: longitudinal time-point 1 (baseline). Healthy control samples came from blood bank volunteers in Maryland, USA. Unsorted libraries were generated from 2 million PBMCs. These cells had been stored in RNAlater at -80 C. CDR3 length: 14 residues. Looked up from germline, CDR1 is SEHNR and CDR2 is FQNEAQ (reference sequence). Trimming took 4 bases from V and 6 from J, leaving 13 bases between them. This clonotype was seen more than once but under ten times.

The TCR comes from a young man in good health. This chain uses TRBV7-9 with TRBJ2-1; no clear D. Source material: PBMCs. CDR3 sequence: CASSSMEVGNEQFF. In nucleotides, the CDR3 is TGTGCCAGCAGCTCGATGGAAGTCGGCAATGAGCAGTTCTTC.